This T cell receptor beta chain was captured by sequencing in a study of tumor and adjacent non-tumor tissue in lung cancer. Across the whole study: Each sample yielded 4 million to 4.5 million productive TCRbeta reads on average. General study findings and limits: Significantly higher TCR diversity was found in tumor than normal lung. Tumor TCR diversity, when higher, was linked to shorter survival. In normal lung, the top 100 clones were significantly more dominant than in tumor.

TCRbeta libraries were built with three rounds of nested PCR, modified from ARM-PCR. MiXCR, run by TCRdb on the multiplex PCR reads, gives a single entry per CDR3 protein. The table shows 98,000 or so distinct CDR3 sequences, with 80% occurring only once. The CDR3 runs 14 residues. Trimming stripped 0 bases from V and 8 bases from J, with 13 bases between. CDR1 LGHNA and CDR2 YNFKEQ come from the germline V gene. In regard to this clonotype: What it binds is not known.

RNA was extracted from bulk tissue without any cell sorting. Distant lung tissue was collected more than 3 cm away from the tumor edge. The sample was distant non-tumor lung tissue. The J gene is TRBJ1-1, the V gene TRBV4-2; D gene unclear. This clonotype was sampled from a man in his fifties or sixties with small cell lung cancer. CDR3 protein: CASSQDWCWTEAFF. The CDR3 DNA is TGTGCCAGCAGCCAAGATTGGTGTTGGACCGAAGCTTTCTTT.